This entry concerns a single T cell receptor (beta chain). The sample is drawn from a study of blood T cell repertoires in COVID-19. In the study overall: Spain, Italy and the United States supplied samples that represented acute and convalescent COVID-19. T cells, B-cell-depleted T cells, or PBMCs supplied cDNA or gDNA.

As originally analysed: Estimation of nucleated cell counts was performed using reference gene primer amplification. This table comes from immunoSEQ multiplex PCR, and its TCRdb copy is limited to in-frame clones, with some not included. That table gives V, J and clone size, and the DNA gave D and trimming. The table shows about 210,000 clones, with roughly 86% occurring only once. Sequencing was performed on peripheral blood. The TCR originated in a woman aged 40 to 55 with acute or convalescent COVID-19.

CDR3: CASSLGQGPYEQYF. For the CDR3, the DNA is TGTGCCAGTAGTCTAGGACAGGGGCCCTACGAGCAGTACTTC. The chain is built from TRBV19 and TRBJ2-7; TRBD1 matches 9 bases. J gave up 2 bases and V 5 bases, and 4 bases lay outside the gene matches. This CDR3 contains 14 residues. Germline V gene sequence: CDR1 LNHDA, CDR2 SQIVND (reference sequence).